Sequencing of this T cell receptor (beta chain) was carried out in a study of shared clonotypes between healthy human individuals. Study conclusions and caveats: Generally, naive subsets (rather than memory subsets) showed larger estimated richness.

The CDR3 loop spans 15 amino acids. V lost 8 bases, J lost 1 base, and 10 bases stayed unmatched. Germline V gene data show CDR1 as ENHRY and CDR2 as SYGVKD. Each PCR replicate from the sorted subsets contained 200 to 250 ng DNA, which is some 30,000 T cell genomes. Only in-frame clones appear in the TCRdb table, and some are missing; sequencing was by immunoSEQ multiplex PCR. Of 1.4 million to 1.5 million clones in the sample, more than 95% were seen once. Details on this clone: Its antigen is still unknown.

The receptor was derived from a man aged 30 to 39 in good health. This chain links TRBV10-3 with TRBJ1-1; 7 positions match TRBD1. Sequenced material: naive CD4+ T cells sorted from blood. Sample subset: CD45RA+ positively selected. CDR3 DNA: TGTGCCATCGGAACCGGGACAGCAAAGAACACTGAAGCTTTCTTT. Amino acid sequence: CAIGTGTAKNTEAFF.